These 18 T cell receptor beta chains were sequenced from one sample in a study of T cells after yellow fever vaccination. TCRdb ran MiXCR on the 5' RACE reads and lists one entry per CDR3 protein. The repertoire consists of hundreds of thousands of distinct CDR3 sequences, with around 3.6% occurring once and the leading ten covering 23%. The specimen comprised PBMCs, sampled on the day of the yellow fever booster vaccination. The receptors originated from a man between 18 and 29 years old who received the YFV17D yellow fever vaccine.

This clonotype was detected ten times or more. The CDR3 DNA is TGTGCCAGCAGTTCGACTAGTGCCGGGGAGCTGTTTTTT. Translation gives CASSSTSAGELFF. This chain links TRBV12-3 or TRBV12-4 with TRBJ2-2; TRBD2 is a possible D gene (6 bases). CDR3 length: 13 residues. V dropped 4 bases and J dropped 6 bases, with 9 bases sitting between them.

This clonotype was observed many times. The chain uses TRBV5-8 and TRBJ2-5, with 10 bases that match TRBD1. V shed 0 bases, J shed 1 base, and the junction held 3 bases outside the gene matches. Looked up from germline, CDR1 is SGHTS and CDR2 is YDEGEE. The CDR3 extends over 16 amino acids. This CDR3 is CASSLDGTGVQETQYF. The CDR3, as DNA: TGTGCCAGCAGCTTGGATGGGACAGGGGTCCAAGAGACCCAGTACTTC.

This clonotype has a count of ten or more. The V and J genes are TRBV20-1 and TRBJ2-7; no definite D call. CDR3 size: 13 residues. Germline V gene sequence: CDR1 DFQATT, CDR2 SNEGSKA (reference sequence). Trimming removed 8 bases at V and 5 bases at J, with 19 bases between. The CDR3 DNA reads TGCAGTATTGTGTGTCAGGCGCGAGACGAGCAGTACGTC. Translated: CSIVCQARDEQYV.

The chain couples TRBV6-6 to TRBJ2-5; TRBD1 agrees at 8 bases. The CDR3 totals 16 residues. CDR1 and CDR2 from the germline V gene are MNHNY and SVGAGI (reference sequence). V lost 6 bases, J lost 0 bases, and 9 bases stayed unmatched. The CDR3 here is CASSGGQGPYQETQYF. CDR3 coding DNA: TGTGCCAGCAGCGGAGGACAGGGCCCGTACCAAGAGACCCAGTACTTC.

This clonotype came up many times. The V gene is TRBV6-5, the J gene TRBJ1-5; D not certain. The CDR3 is 13 amino acids. CDR1 and CDR2 (germline): MNHEY, SVGAGI. V lost 6 bases to trimming and J lost 4 bases, with 10 bases between them. The CDR3 here is CASRPGFNQPQHF. The CDR3 nucleotides read TGTGCCAGCAGACCGGGTTTTAATCAGCCCCAGCATTTT.

The rearrangement links TRBV7-6 to TRBJ1-4, with TRBD1 matching over 7 bases. V shed 3 bases and J 0 bases; nucleotides not matched to a gene: 4. The V gene's germline CDR1 is SGHVS and CDR2 FNYEAQ. The CDR3 spans 16 residues. The CDR3 region has the DNA TGTGCCAGCAGCTTGAGGACAGGCGCAACTAATGAAAAACTGTTTTTT. It yields the protein CASSLRTGATNEKLFF.

This clonotype was counted at least ten times. V is TRBV7-2 and J is TRBJ1-1, with D possibly TRBD1 on 5 matching bases. Deletions cut 3 bases from V and 4 bases from J, with 15 bases between. The CDR3 sequence is 15 residues long. CDR1 is SGHTA, CDR2 FQGNSA, per germline. The CDR3 nucleotides read TGTGCCAGCAGCTTGGGCTCCCGGGGGACCACTGAAGCTTTCTTT. Translating it yields CASSLGSRGTTEAFF.

At least ten counts were recorded for this clonotype. The chain uses TRBV3-1 and TRBJ2-3; TRBD2 aligns across 15 bases. Germline loops: CDR1 LGHDT, CDR2 YNNKEL (reference sequence). CDR3 length: 18 amino acids. J gave up 6 bases and V 4 bases, and 11 bases lay outside the gene matches. The DNA for the CDR3 is TGTGCCAGCAGCCCAAACCCGGGACTAGCGGGGGGCGAGGATACGCAGTATTTT. This codes for CASSPNPGLAGGEDTQYF.

This clonotype has ten or more counts. The chain combines TRBV7-2 with TRBJ1-1, with a tentative D call TRBD1 (6 bases). Trimming took 4 bases from V and 0 from J, leaving 12 bases between them. Germline loops: CDR1 SGHTA, CDR2 FQGNSA. The CDR3 totals 15 residues. The CDR3 sequence: CASSSGGGVNTEAFF. CDR3 sequence (DNA): TGTGCCAGCAGCTCGGGAGGGGGGGTGAACACTGAAGCTTTCTTT.

This clonotype was detected many times. The V and J genes are TRBV20-1 and TRBJ2-1; either TRBD1 or TRBD2 may supply D (5 bases each). Germline V CDR1 and CDR2: DFQATT, SNEGSKA (reference sequence). Trimming shortened V by 2 bases and J by 8 bases, and 16 bases separated the two germline ends. This CDR3 has 14 amino acids. As DNA, the CDR3 is TGCAGTGCTAGAAACATCTTAGGGACCCATGAGCAGTTCTTC. Translated, it gives CSARNILGTHEQFF.

This clonotype showed up many times. This rearrangement joins TRBV4-1 to TRBJ1-2, with D hard to call. The ends were cut back, 4 bases at V and 4 bases at J, with 16 bases in the middle. The CDR3 sequence is 15 residues long. Germline V gene sequence: CDR1 MGHRA, CDR2 YSYEKL. CDR3 DNA sequence: TGCGCCAGCAGCCCCGCCCAGGATCTAGGCTATGGCTACACCTTC. Translation gives CASSPAQDLGYGYTF.

This clonotype was observed many times. The chain has TRBV7-9 and TRBJ2-7; D might be TRBD1 or TRBD2, each matching 6 bases. The V and J ends lost 8 bases and 13 bases respectively, with 27 bases between them. The CDR3 is 14 residues long. Per germline, CDR1 SEHNR and CDR2 FQNEAQ (reference sequence). The CDR3 reads CASRLPGASAVPYF. CDR3 in DNA: TGTGCCAGCCGACTCCCGGGGGCCTCAGCTGTTCCTTACTTC.

This clonotype came up many times. The gene calls are TRBV12-5 and TRBJ1-3; D call uncertain. Germline CDR1 reads LGHNT; CDR2 reads FRNRAP. This CDR3 is 16 amino acids long. The CDR3 nucleotides are TGTGCACCACCCGCTAAAAAACATAGCTCTGGAAACACCATATATTTT. Translating gives CAPPAKKHSSGNTIYF.

In its sample, this clonotype was seen a few times. The rearrangement uses TRBV7-2 and TRBJ1-5; D unclear. Germline V gives CDR1 SGHTA, CDR2 FQGNSA. V was clipped by 2 bases and J by 2 bases, with 7 bases between them. The CDR3 is 14 amino acids. Written as DNA, the CDR3 is TGTGCCAGCAGCTTAACCTTTGGCAATCAGCCCCAGCATTTT. This codes for CASSLTFGNQPQHF.

This clonotype was recorded at least ten times. This sequence joins TRBV7-6 and TRBJ2-7; TRBD2 matches at 10 bases. Losses at the gene ends were 5 bases for V and 1 base for J; bases not matched to a gene: 8. CDR3 length equals 16 residues. CDR1 SGHVS and CDR2 FNYEAQ come from the germline V gene. The CDR3 region is CASSPGVAGGSYEQYF. The CDR3 coding sequence is TGTGCCAGCAGCCCCGGAGTAGCGGGGGGATCCTACGAGCAGTACTTC.

The chain carries TRBV11-1 and TRBJ2-2; 7 bases are shared with TRBD1. V lost 4 bases to trimming and J lost 7 bases; unmatched junction nucleotides: 9. In germline, CDR1 is SGHAT, CDR2 FQDESV (reference sequence). The CDR3 has 15 residues. The CDR3 coding sequence is TGTGCCAGCAGCTCCCGACAGGGCGTGATCGGGGAGCTGTTTTTT. Its translation: CASSSRQGVIGELFF.

This clonotype was observed many times. This chain uses TRBV7-6 with TRBJ2-3, with 7 bases lining up with TRBD2. Germline CDR1 reads SGHVS; CDR2 reads FNYEAQ. The CDR3 contains 15 residues. J gave up 6 bases and V 3 bases, and 9 bases lay outside the gene matches. CDR3 DNA: TGTGCCAGCAGCTTCCAGGAGACAGCGGGGGATACGCAGTATTTT. Translating gives CASSFQETAGDTQYF.

There are a few counts of this clonotype. This chain connects TRBV7-2 to TRBJ2-7; TRBD1 might be the D (5 bases). The CDR3 totals 14 residues. Germline CDR1 SGHTA, CDR2 FQGNSA. V shed 1 base and J shed 3 bases, with 10 bases lying between them. The CDR3 bases are TGTGCCAGCAGCTTAGTGGGTCAGGGCTACGAGCAGTACGTC. Its protein product is CASSLVGQGYEQYV.